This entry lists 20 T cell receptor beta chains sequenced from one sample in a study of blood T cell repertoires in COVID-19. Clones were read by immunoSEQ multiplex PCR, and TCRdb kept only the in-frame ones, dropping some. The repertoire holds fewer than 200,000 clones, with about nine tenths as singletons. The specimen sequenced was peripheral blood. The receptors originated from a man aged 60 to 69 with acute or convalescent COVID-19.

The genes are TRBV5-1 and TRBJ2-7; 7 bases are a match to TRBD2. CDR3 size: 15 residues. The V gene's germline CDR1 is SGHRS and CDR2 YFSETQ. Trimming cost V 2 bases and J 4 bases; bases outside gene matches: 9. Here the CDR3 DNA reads TGCGCCAGCAGCTTTAGCGGGCCGGGACTTTACGAGCAGTACTTC. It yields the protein CASSFSGPGLYEQYF.

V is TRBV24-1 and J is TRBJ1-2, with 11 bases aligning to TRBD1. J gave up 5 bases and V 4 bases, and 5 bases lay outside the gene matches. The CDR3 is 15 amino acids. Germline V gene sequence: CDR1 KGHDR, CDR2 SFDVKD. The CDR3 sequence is CATSDPDRGRYGYTF. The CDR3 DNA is TGTGCCACCAGTGACCCGGACAGGGGGCGATATGGCTACACCTTC.

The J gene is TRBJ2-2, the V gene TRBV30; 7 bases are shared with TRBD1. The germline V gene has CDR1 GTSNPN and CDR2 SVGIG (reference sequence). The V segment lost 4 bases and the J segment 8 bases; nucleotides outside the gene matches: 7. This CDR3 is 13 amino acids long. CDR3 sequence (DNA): TGTGCCTGGATCGGGACAGATTTGGGGGAGCTGTTTTTT. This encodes CAWIGTDLGELFF. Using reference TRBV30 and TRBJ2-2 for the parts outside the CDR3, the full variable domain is SQTIHQWPATLVQPVGSPLSLECTVEGTSNPNLYWYRQAAGRGLQLLFYSVGIGQISSEVPQNLSASRPQDRQFILSSKKLLLSDSGFYLCAWIGTDLGELFFGEGSRLTVL.

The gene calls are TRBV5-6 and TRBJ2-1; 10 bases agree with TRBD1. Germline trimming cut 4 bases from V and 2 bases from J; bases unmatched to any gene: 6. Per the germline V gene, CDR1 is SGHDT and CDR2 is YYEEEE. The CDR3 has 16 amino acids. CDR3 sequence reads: CASSLTGQGTYNEQFF. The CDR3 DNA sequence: TGTGCCAGCAGCCTAACGGGACAGGGGACCTACAATGAGCAGTTCTTC.

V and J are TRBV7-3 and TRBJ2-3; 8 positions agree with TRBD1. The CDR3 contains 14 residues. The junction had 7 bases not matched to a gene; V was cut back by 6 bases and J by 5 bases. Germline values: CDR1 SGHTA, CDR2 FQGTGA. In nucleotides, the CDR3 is TGTGCCAGCAGTCCGGACAGGGTTGGAGATACGCAGTATTTT. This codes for CASSPDRVGDTQYF.

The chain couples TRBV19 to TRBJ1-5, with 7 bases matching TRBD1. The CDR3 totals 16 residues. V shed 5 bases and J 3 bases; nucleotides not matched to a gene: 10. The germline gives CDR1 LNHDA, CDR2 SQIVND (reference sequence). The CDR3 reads CASSVSRDRLNQPQHF. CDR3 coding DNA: TGTGCCAGTAGTGTGAGCCGGGACAGACTCAATCAGCCCCAGCATTTT.

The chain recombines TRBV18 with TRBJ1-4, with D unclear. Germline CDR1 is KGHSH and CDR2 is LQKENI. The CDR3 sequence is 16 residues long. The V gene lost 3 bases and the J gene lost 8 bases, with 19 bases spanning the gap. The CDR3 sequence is CASSPGIGSASEKLFF. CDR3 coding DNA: TGTGCCAGCTCACCGGGCATCGGGTCGGCTAGCGAAAAACTGTTTTTT.

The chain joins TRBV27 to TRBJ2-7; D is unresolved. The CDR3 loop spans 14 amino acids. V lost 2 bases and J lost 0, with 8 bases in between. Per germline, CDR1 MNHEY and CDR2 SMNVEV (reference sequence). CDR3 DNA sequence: TGTGCCAGCAGTTTACGGTCTGCCTCCTACGAGCAGTACTTC. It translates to CASSLRSASYEQYF.

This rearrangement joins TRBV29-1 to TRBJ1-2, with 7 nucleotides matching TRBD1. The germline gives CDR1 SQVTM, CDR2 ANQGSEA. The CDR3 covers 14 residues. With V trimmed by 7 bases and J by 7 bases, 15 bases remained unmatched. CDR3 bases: TGCAGCGCCGCGGAGGGGGCCGGGCGAACTGGCTACACCTTC. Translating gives CSAAEGAGRTGYTF.

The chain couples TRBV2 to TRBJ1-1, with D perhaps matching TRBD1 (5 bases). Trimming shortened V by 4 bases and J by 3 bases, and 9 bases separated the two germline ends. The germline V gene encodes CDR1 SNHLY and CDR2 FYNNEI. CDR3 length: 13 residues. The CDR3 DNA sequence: TGTGCCAGCAGTGTTGGCAGGGACACTGAAGCTTTCTTT. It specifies CASSVGRDTEAFF. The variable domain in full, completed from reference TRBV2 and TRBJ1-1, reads EPEVTQTPSHQVTQMGQEVILRCVPISNHLYFYWYRQILGQKVEFLVSFYNNEISEKSEIFDDQFSVERPDGSNFTLKIRSTKLEDSAMYFCASSVGRDTEAFFGQGTRLTVV.

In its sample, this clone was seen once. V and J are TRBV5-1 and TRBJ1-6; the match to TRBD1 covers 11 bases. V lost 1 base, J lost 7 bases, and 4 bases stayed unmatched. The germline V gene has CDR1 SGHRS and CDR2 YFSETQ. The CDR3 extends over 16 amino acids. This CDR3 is CASSLQGQGGNSPLHF. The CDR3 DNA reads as TGCGCCAGCAGCTTGCAGGGACAGGGGGGAAATTCACCCCTCCACTTT.

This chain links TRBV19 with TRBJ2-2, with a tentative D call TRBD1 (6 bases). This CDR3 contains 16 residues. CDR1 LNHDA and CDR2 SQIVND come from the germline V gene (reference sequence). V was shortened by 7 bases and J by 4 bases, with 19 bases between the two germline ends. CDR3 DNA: TGTGCCAGTATCCCCGGGACACGGAGGTCCACCGGGGAGCTGTTTTTT. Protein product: CASIPGTRRSTGELFF.

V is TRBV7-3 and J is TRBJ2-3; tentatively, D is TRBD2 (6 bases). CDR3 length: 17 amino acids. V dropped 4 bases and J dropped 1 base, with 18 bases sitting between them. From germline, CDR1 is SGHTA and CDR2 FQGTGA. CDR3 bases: TGTGCCAGCAGCTCCTTAATTAGCGAGCGGGGCACAGATACGCAGTATTTT. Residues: CASSSLISERGTDTQYF.

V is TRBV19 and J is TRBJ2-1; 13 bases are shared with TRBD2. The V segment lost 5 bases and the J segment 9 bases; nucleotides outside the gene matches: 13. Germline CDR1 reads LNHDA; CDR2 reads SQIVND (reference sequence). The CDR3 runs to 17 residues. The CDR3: CASSLTLGLAGEVEQFF. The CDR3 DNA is TGTGCCAGTAGTCTCACCCTAGGACTAGCGGGAGAGGTTGAGCAGTTCTTC.

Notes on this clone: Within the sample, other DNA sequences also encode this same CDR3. CDR3 nucleotide sequence: TGTGCCAGCAGCTTGACCGGGGGGGGCTATGGCTACACCTTC. Its translation: CASSLTGGGYGYTF. The rearrangement joins TRBV5-6 to TRBJ1-2; D is perhaps TRBD1 (5 bases). V lost 1 base and J lost 4, with 11 bases in between. CDR1 is SGHDT, CDR2 YYEEEE, per germline. This CDR3 has 14 residues.

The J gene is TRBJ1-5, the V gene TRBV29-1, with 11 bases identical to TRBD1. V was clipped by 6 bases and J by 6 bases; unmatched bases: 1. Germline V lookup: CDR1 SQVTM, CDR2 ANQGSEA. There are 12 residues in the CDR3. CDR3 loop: CSVGTGGQPQHF. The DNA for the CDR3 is TGCAGCGTCGGGACAGGGGGTCAGCCCCAGCATTTT.

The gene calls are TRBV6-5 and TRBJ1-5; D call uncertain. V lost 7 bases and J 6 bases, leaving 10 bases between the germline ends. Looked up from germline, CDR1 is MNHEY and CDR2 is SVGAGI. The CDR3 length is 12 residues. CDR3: CASNNFGQPQHF. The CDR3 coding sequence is TGTGCCAGCAATAACTTCGGTCAGCCCCAGCATTTT.

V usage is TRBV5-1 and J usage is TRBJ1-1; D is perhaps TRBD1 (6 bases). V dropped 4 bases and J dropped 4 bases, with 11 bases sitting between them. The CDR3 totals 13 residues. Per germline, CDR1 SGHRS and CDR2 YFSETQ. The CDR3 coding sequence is TGCGCCAGCAGCACCAGGGGCGGCACTGAAGCTTTCTTT. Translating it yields CASSTRGGTEAFF.

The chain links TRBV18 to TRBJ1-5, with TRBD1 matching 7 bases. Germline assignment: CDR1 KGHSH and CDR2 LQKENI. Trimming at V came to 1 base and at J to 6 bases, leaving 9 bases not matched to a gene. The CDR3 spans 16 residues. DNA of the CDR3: TGTGCCAGCTCACCACTCGGAACAGGGGATACTCAGCCCCAGCATTTT. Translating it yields CASSPLGTGDTQPQHF.

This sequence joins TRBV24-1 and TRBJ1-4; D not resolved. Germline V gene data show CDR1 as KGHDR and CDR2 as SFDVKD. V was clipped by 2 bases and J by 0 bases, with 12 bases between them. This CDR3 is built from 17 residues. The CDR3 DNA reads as TGTGCCACCAGTGATTCTACCAAGGGAGCAACTAATGAAAAACTGTTTTTT. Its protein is CATSDSTKGATNEKLFF.